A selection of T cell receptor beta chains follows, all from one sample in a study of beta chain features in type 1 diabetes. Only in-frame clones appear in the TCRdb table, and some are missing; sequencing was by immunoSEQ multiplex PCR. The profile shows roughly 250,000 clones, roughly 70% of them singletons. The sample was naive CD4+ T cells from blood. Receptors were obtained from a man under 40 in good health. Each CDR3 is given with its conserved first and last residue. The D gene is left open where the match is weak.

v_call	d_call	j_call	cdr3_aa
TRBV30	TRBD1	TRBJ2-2	CAWNRDRGPGELFF
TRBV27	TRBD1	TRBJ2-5	CASSFYRGTETQYF
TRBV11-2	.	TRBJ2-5	CASSLVGRVSQETQYF
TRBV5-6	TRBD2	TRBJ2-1	CASSSLAGTYNEQFF
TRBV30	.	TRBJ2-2	CAWSLGPGDTGELFF
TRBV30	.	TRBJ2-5	CAWSLDYRETQYF
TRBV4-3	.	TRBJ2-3	CASSQEYGARTDTQYF
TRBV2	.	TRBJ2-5	CASSSQGGETQYF
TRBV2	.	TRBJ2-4	CASSARAGAKNIQYF
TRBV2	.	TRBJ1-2	CASSDRNLYGYTF
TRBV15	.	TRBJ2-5	CATSPRDFQETQYF
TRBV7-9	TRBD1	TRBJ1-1	CASSRDSDTEAFF
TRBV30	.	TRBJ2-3	CAWSVSSDTQYF
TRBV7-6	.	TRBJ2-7	CASSLKPDILLHEQYF
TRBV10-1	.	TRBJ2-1	CASSELQGHEQFF
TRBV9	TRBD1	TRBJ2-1	CASAPGGRDWGEQFF
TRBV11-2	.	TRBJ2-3	CASSLGPGTRLDTQYF
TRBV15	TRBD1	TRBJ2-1	CATSRVLRDSLYNEQFF
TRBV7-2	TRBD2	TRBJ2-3	CASSLVPGLAGAPRTQYF
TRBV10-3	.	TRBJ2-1	CAISLGSSYNEQFF
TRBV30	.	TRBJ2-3	CAWNLVSDTQYF
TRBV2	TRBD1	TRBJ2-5	CASKAQGAGETQYF
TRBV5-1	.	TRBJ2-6	CASSLASYSGANVLTF
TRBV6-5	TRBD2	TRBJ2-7	CASSYSASGSSYEQYF
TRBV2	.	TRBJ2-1	CASSATWSSYNEQFF
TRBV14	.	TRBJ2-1	CASLSWIRGHYNEQFF
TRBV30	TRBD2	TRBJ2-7	CAWSKLAGEIEQYF
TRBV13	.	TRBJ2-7	CASSSGRGEYF
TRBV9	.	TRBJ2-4	CARGGEERNIQYF
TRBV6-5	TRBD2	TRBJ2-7	CASSRGGSYEQYF
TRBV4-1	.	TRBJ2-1	CASSQELSSYNEQFF
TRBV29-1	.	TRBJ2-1	CSVEGGETSYNEQFF
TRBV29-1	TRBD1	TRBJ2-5	CSVEETGPKAQYF
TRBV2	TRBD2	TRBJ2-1	CASSGAGGTYNEQFF
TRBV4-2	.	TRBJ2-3	CASSPGGGGQYF
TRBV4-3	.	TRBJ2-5	CASSQAASQETQYF
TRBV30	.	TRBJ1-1	CAWNELNTEAFF
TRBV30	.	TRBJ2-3	CAWSAGGSTDTQYF
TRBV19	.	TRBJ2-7	CASSTGIGESLYEQYF
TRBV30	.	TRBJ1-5	CAWSGQSNQPQHF
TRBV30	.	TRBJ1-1	CAWSARRGRPEAFF
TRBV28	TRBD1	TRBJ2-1	CASSPIQGAVTKEQFF
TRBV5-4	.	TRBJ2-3	CASSLEPTDTQYF
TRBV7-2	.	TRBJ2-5	CASSPGGHSGGETQYF
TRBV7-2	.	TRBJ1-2	CASSLGGVAYGYTF
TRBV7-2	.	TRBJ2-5	CASSRTGYSLETQYF
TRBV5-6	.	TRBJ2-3	CASSRSGSTDTQYF